This T cell receptor (beta chain) was recovered during a study of CD8 T cells in Susac syndrome. Turning to the study itself: Patients with Susac syndrome were therapy-naive, on corticosteroids, or on intravenous immunoglobulin alone at blood draw.

With random hexamers, reverse transcription was performed on about 0.5 to 1 ug of RNA. Amplification of TCR beta CDR3 by immunoSEQ multiplex PCR spanned 54 Vbeta and 13 Jbeta. TCRdb analysed the immunoSEQ multiplex PCR reads with MiXCR anew, one entry per CDR3 protein. The sample shows tens of thousands of distinct CDR3 sequences, 80% to 95% of them seen only once. CD8+ and CD4+ T cells taken from blood had their TCR beta sequenced. With respect to this clonotype: Its target is not known.

Study-wide results and caveats: Susac-specific public clones in total CD8+ repertoires numbered sixteen; in CD8+ TEMRA repertoires, they numbered five.

Sequencing used CD8+ T cells from PBMCs. The TCR was taken from a human donor with Susac syndrome.

The CDR3: CASSQDLQSYEQYF. The CDR3 DNA is TGCGCCAGCAGCCAAGATCTACAGTCCTACGAGCAGTACTTC. The V gene is TRBV4-3, the J gene TRBJ2-7; D unresolved. The CDR3 is 14 amino acids. CDR1 is LGHNA, CDR2 YSLEER, per germline. The V end lost 0 bases, the J end lost 1 base, and 7 bases lay between the germline ends.